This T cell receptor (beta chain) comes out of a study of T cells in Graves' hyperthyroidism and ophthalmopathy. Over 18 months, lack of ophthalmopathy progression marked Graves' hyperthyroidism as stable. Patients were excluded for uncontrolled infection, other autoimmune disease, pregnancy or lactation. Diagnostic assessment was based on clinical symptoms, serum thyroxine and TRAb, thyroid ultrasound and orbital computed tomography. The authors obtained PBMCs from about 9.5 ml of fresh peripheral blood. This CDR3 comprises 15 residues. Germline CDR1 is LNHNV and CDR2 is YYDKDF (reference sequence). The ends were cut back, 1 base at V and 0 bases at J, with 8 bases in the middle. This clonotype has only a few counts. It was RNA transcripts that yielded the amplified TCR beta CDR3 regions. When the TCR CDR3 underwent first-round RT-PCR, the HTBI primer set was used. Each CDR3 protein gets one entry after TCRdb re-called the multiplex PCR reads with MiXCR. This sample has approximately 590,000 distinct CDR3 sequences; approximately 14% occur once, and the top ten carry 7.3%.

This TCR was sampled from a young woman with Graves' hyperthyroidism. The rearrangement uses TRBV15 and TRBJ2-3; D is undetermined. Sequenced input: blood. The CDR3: CATSRVRTSTDTQYF. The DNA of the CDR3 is TGTGCCACCAGCAGAGTTCGAACTAGCACAGATACGCAGTATTTT.